Listed below are T cell receptor beta chains from one sample, sequenced in a study of blood T cells in healthy people across ages. TCRdb called the 5' RACE reads again in MiXCR, with one record for every CDR3 protein. The sample includes hundreds of thousands of distinct CDR3 sequences, around 24% of them seen just once. In addition, the sample was reused for a study of T cells of mothers and their children.

The material sequenced was blood. The source is a boy younger than 18 in good health. The CDR3 runs from the conserved cysteine through the conserved F or W. D genes are given only for firm matches. Only some rows state a clone size, as once, few, many or a class for expanded clones.

d_gene: NA; v_gene: TRBV29-1; abundance: once; j_gene: TRBJ2-3; CDR3aa: CSVARGVTDTQYF; CDR3nt: TGCAGCGTTGCGCGGGGTGTGACAGATACGCAGTATTTT
d_gene: NA; v_gene: TRBV7-2; abundance: few; j_gene: TRBJ1-4; CDR3aa: CASSLAGGGLGEKLFF; CDR3nt: TGTGCCAGCAGCTTAGCTGGGGGGGGCTTGGGGGAAAAACTGTTTTTT
d_gene: TRBD2; v_gene: TRBV7-3; abundance: NA; j_gene: TRBJ2-1; CDR3aa: CASSKAGGNNEQFF; CDR3nt: TGTGCCAGCTCGAAAGCGGGGGGAAACAATGAGCAGTTCTTC
d_gene: NA; v_gene: TRBV24-1; abundance: NA; j_gene: TRBJ1-1; CDR3aa: CATSEGTKNTEAFF; CDR3nt: TGTGCCACCAGTGAGGGGACGAAGAACACTGAAGCTTTCTTT
d_gene: NA; v_gene: TRBV7-9; abundance: NA; j_gene: TRBJ2-5; CDR3aa: CASSLAGQVVETQYF; CDR3nt: TGTGCCAGCAGCTTAGCGGGGCAGGTTGTGGAGACCCAGTACTTC
d_gene: TRBD1; v_gene: TRBV9; abundance: NA; j_gene: TRBJ1-2; CDR3aa: CASSATPRQGGNYGYTF; CDR3nt: TGTGCCAGCAGCGCCACCCCCCGACAGGGAGGAAACTATGGCTACACCTTC
d_gene: NA; v_gene: TRBV12-5; abundance: few; j_gene: TRBJ1-5; CDR3aa: CASELQATNQPQHF; CDR3nt: TGTGCCTCAGAACTCCAGGCAACGAATCAGCCCCAGCATTTT
d_gene: NA; v_gene: TRBV6-1; abundance: NA; j_gene: TRBJ2-5; CDR3aa: CASSEALWQF; CDR3nt: TGTGCCAGCAGTGAAGCTCTATGGCAGTTC
d_gene: NA; v_gene: TRBV4-1; abundance: few; j_gene: TRBJ1-1; CDR3aa: CASSQGPLFTEAFF; CDR3nt: TGCGCCAGCAGCCAAGGCCCCCTATTCACTGAAGCTTTCTTT
d_gene: NA; v_gene: TRBV15; abundance: NA; j_gene: TRBJ1-5; CDR3aa: CATSSYDGAANQPQHF; CDR3nt: TGTGCCACCAGCTCATACGACGGTGCAGCGAATCAGCCCCAGCATTTT
d_gene: TRBD1; v_gene: TRBV5-1; abundance: NA; j_gene: TRBJ1-4; CDR3aa: CASSVGTGREEKLFF; CDR3nt: TGCGCCAGCAGCGTCGGGACAGGGAGGGAAGAAAAACTGTTTTTT
d_gene: TRBD1; v_gene: TRBV6-2/TRBV6-3; abundance: NA; j_gene: TRBJ2-5; CDR3aa: CASRPSDRSQYF; CDR3nt: TGTGCCAGCAGACCCTCGGACAGGTCCCAGTACTTC
d_gene: TRBD2; v_gene: TRBV6-5; abundance: few; j_gene: TRBJ2-1; CDR3aa: CASSYLTSGNTEQFF; CDR3nt: TGTGCCAGCAGTTACTTGACTAGCGGGAATACTGAGCAGTTCTTC
d_gene: NA; v_gene: TRBV7-2; abundance: NA; j_gene: TRBJ2-4; CDR3aa: CASSEQQGILNIQYF; CDR3nt: TGTGCCAGCAGCGAACAGCAGGGAATCCTAAACATTCAGTACTTC
d_gene: NA; v_gene: TRBV20-1; abundance: few; j_gene: TRBJ1-5; CDR3aa: CSAIPSGLGRRGPQHF; CDR3nt: TGCAGTGCTATTCCCTCGGGTTTGGGGCGCCGGGGGCCCCAGCATTTT
d_gene: TRBD2; v_gene: TRBV3-1; abundance: NA; j_gene: TRBJ2-3; CDR3aa: CASSQPGTSGRTDTQYF; CDR3nt: TGTGCCAGCAGCCAACCCGGGACTAGCGGGAGGACAGATACGCAGTATTTT
d_gene: NA; v_gene: TRBV19; abundance: few; j_gene: TRBJ1-5; CDR3aa: CASSGGQPQHF; CDR3nt: TGTGCCAGTAGTGGGGGTCAGCCCCAGCATTTT
d_gene: NA; v_gene: TRBV20-1; abundance: few; j_gene: TRBJ2-5; CDR3aa: CSGGVETQYF; CDR3nt: TGCAGCGGGGGAGTAGAGACCCAGTACTTC
d_gene: TRBD1; v_gene: TRBV29-1; abundance: NA; j_gene: TRBJ1-2; CDR3aa: CSVVRDRGGYTF; CDR3nt: TGCAGCGTTGTTCGGGACAGGGGTGGCTACACCTTC
d_gene: NA; v_gene: TRBV20-1; abundance: NA; j_gene: TRBJ1-2; CDR3aa: CSAREVLGDGYTF; CDR3nt: TGCAGTGCTAGAGAGGTTTTGGGGGATGGCTACACCTTC
d_gene: NA; v_gene: TRBV12-3/TRBV12-4; abundance: NA; j_gene: TRBJ2-7; CDR3aa: CASSLLGYGQYF; CDR3nt: TGTGCCAGCAGTTTACTTGGCTACGGGCAGTACTTC
d_gene: TRBD2; v_gene: TRBV6-2/TRBV6-3; abundance: few; j_gene: TRBJ2-7; CDR3aa: CAGRRGGYEQYF; CDR3nt: TGTGCCGGCCGACGGGGAGGGTACGAGCAGTACTTC
d_gene: TRBD1; v_gene: TRBV7-8; abundance: NA; j_gene: TRBJ1-2; CDR3aa: CASSLDRTGANYGYTF; CDR3nt: TGTGCCAGCAGCTTAGACCGGACAGGAGCTAACTATGGCTACACCTTC
d_gene: NA; v_gene: TRBV7-9; abundance: NA; j_gene: TRBJ1-4; CDR3aa: CASSLGEHEKLFF; CDR3nt: TGTGCCAGCAGCTTAGGGGAGCATGAAAAACTGTTTTTT
d_gene: TRBD1; v_gene: TRBV12-3/TRBV12-4; abundance: few; j_gene: TRBJ1-3; CDR3aa: CASRRDSSGNTIYF; CDR3nt: TGTGCCAGCAGGCGGGACAGCTCTGGAAACACCATATATTTT
d_gene: TRBD2; v_gene: TRBV11-2; abundance: NA; j_gene: TRBJ2-5; CDR3aa: CASSSSGGAEETQYF; CDR3nt: TGTGCCAGCAGCTCTAGCGGGGGGGCCGAGGAGACCCAGTACTTC
d_gene: NA; v_gene: TRBV6-2/TRBV6-3; abundance: few; j_gene: TRBJ1-1; CDR3aa: CASSYSIGFSNTEAFF; CDR3nt: TGTGCCAGCAGTTACTCGATAGGCTTTTCGAACACTGAAGCTTTCTTT
d_gene: NA; v_gene: TRBV5-1; abundance: many; j_gene: TRBJ2-2; CDR3aa: CASSFLVNTGELFF; CDR3nt: TGCGCCAGCAGCTTCCTAGTCAACACCGGGGAGCTGTTTTTT
d_gene: TRBD1; v_gene: TRBV20-1; abundance: NA; j_gene: TRBJ2-5; CDR3aa: CSAETGLGETQYF; CDR3nt: TGCAGTGCTGAGACAGGGCTTGGAGAGACCCAGTACTTC
d_gene: NA; v_gene: TRBV12-3/TRBV12-4; abundance: few; j_gene: TRBJ1-1; CDR3aa: CASSLVRGHMDTEAFF; CDR3nt: TGTGCCAGCAGTTTAGTCCGGGGGCATATGGACACTGAAGCTTTCTTT
d_gene: NA; v_gene: TRBV30; abundance: NA; j_gene: TRBJ2-3; CDR3aa: CAWSVSDTQYF; CDR3nt: TGTGCCTGGAGTGTATCAGATACGCAGTATTTT
d_gene: NA; v_gene: TRBV7-3; abundance: many; j_gene: TRBJ2-5; CDR3aa: CASSLTSGLQTQYF; CDR3nt: TGTGCCAGCAGCTTAACGTCAGGGTTGCAGACCCAGTACTTC
d_gene: NA; v_gene: TRBV7-2; abundance: NA; j_gene: TRBJ2-4; CDR3aa: CASSPQGYIQYF; CDR3nt: TGTGCCAGCAGTCCTCAGGGGTACATTCAGTACTTC
d_gene: NA; v_gene: TRBV28; abundance: NA; j_gene: TRBJ2-1; CDR3aa: CASSFTGDPHPYNEQFF; CDR3nt: TGTGCCAGCAGTTTTACGGGAGATCCTCACCCCTACAATGAGCAGTTCTTC
d_gene: TRBD1; v_gene: TRBV20-1; abundance: NA; j_gene: TRBJ1-6; CDR3aa: CSARYRGTSYNSPLHF; CDR3nt: TGCAGTGCTAGATACAGGGGTACCTCCTATAATTCACCCCTCCACTTT
d_gene: NA; v_gene: TRBV12-3/TRBV12-4; abundance: NA; j_gene: TRBJ1-5; CDR3aa: CASSLQPADQPQHF; CDR3nt: TGTGCCAGCAGTTTACAGCCTGCCGATCAGCCCCAGCATTTT
d_gene: NA; v_gene: TRBV5-1; abundance: few; j_gene: TRBJ2-1; CDR3aa: CASRRQVDEQFF; CDR3nt: TGCGCCAGCAGGCGACAGGTCGATGAGCAGTTCTTC
d_gene: NA; v_gene: TRBV9; abundance: once; j_gene: TRBJ2-7; CDR3aa: CASSVTWGLDYEQYF; CDR3nt: TGTGCCAGCAGCGTGACGTGGGGTCTAGACTACGAGCAGTACTTC
d_gene: NA; v_gene: TRBV15; abundance: NA; j_gene: TRBJ1-5; CDR3aa: CATSRDQNQPQHF; CDR3nt: TGTGCCACCAGCAGAGACCAGAATCAGCCCCAGCATTTT
d_gene: NA; v_gene: TRBV29-1; abundance: many; j_gene: TRBJ2-5; CDR3aa: CSVAQFQETQYF; CDR3nt: TGCAGCGTTGCGCAATTTCAAGAGACCCAGTACTTC
d_gene: NA; v_gene: TRBV18; abundance: NA; j_gene: TRBJ2-1; CDR3aa: CASSPRYSLGFF; CDR3nt: TGTGCCAGCTCACCACGGTACTCTTTGGGTTTCTTC